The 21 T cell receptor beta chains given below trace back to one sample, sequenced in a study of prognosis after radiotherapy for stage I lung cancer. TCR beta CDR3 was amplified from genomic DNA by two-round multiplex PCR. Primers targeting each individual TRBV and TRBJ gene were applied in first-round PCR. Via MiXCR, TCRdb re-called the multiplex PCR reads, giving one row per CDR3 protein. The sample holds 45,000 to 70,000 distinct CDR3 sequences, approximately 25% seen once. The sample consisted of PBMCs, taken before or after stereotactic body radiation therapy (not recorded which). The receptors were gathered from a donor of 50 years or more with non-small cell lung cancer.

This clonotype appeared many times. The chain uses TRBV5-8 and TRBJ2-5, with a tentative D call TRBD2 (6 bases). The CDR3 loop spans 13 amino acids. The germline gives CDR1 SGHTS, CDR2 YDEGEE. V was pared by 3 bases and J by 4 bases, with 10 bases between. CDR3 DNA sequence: TGTGCCAGCAGCTGGGCGGGGAGAGAGACCCAGTACTTC. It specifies CASSWAGRETQYF.

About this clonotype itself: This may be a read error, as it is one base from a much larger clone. CDR3 coding DNA: TGTTCCAGCTCACCCCCTACTAGGAGCTCCTACGAGCAGTACTTC. Translation gives CSSSPPTRSSYEQYF. This sequence joins TRBV18 and TRBJ2-7, with a tentative D call TRBD2 (5 bases). CDR1 and CDR2 (germline): KGHSH, LQKENI. This CDR3 contains 15 residues.

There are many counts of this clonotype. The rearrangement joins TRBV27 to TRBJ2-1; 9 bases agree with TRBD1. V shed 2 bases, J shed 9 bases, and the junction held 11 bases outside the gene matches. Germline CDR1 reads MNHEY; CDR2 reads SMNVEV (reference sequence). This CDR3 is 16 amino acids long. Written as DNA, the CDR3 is TGTGCCAGCAGTTTACAAAGGGACAGGGATAAGGTTGAGCAGTTCTTC. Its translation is CASSLQRDRDKVEQFF.

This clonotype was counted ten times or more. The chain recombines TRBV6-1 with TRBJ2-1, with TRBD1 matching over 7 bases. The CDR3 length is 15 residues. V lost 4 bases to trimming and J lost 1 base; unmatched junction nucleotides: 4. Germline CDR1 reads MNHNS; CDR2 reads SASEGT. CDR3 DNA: TGTGCCAGCAGTGGGACAGGTAGATCCTACAATGAGCAGTTCTTC. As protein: CASSGTGRSYNEQFF.

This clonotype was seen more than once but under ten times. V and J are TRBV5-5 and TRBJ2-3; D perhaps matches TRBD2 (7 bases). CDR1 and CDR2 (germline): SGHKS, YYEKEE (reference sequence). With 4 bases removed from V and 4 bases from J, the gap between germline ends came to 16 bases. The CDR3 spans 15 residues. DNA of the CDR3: TGTGCCAGCAGCGAGGGGGGGCAAGGGGCAGATACGCAGTATTTT. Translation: CASSEGGQGADTQYF.

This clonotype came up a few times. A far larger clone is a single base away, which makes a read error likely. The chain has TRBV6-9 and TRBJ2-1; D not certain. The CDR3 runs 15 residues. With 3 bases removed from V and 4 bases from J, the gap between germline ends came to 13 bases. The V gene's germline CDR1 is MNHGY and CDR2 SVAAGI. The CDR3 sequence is CASSYSGIFYNEQFF. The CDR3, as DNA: TGTGCCAGCAGTTACAGTGGCATTTTTTACAATGAGCAGTTCTTC.

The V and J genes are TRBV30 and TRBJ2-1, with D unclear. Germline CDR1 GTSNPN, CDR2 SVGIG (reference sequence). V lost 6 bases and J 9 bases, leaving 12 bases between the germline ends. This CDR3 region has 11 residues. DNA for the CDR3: TGTGCCTGTGGCACCCGGTCTGAGCAGTTCTTC. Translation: CACGTRSEQFF.

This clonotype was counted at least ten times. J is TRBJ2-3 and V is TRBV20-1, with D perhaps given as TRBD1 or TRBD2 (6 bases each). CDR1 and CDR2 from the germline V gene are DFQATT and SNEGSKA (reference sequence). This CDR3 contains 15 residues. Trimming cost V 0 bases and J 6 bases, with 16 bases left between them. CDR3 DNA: TGCAGTGCTAGAGATCCAAACGGGGGCTCCGATACGCAGTATTTT. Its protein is CSARDPNGGSDTQYF.

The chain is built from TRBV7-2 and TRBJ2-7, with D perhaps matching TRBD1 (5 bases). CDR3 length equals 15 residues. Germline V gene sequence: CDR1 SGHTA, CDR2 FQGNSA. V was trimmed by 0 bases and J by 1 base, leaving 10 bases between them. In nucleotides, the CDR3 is TGTGCCAGCAGCTTAGCACCGTACAGGTCCTACGAGCAGTACTTC. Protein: CASSLAPYRSYEQYF.

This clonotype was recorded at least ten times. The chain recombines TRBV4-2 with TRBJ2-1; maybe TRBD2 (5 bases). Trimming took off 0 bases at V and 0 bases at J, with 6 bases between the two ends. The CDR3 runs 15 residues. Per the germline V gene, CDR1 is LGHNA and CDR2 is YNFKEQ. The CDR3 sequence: CASSQDAGSYNEQFF. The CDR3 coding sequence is TGTGCCAGCAGCCAAGATGCGGGCTCCTACAATGAGCAGTTCTTC.

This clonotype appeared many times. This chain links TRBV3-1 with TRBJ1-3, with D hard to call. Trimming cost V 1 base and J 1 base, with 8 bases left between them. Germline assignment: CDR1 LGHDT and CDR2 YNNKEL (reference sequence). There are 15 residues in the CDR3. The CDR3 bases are TGTGCCAGCAGCCAAGGGGTAATATCTGGAAACACCATATATTTT. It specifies CASSQGVISGNTIYF.

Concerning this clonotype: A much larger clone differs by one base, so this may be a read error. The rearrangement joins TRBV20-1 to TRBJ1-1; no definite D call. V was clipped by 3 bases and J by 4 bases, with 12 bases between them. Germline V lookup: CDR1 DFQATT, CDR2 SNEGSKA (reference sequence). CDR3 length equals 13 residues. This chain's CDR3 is CSARRVPGTEAFF. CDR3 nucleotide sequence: TGCAGTGCTAGGCGGGTACCCGGCACTGAAGCTTTCTTT.

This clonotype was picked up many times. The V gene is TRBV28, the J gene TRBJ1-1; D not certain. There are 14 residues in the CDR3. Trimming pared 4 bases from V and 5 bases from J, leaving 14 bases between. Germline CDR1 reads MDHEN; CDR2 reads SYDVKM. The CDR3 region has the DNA TGTGCCAGCAGTTCCCCATTTGGTGTGACTGAAGCTTTCTTT. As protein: CASSSPFGVTEAFF.

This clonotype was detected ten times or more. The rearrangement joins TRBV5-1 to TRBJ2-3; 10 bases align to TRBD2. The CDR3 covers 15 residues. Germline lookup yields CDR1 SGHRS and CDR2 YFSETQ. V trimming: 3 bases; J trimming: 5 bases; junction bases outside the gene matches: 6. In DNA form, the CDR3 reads TGCGCCAGCAGCTGGTTAGCGGGGGGCCTAGATACGCAGTATTTT. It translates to CASSWLAGGLDTQYF.

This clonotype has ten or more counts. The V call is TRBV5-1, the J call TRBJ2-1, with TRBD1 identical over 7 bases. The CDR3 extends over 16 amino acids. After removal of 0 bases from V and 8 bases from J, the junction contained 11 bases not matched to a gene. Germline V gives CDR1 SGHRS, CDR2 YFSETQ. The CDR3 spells CASSLGQGVIEYEQFF. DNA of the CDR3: TGCGCCAGCAGCTTGGGTCAGGGGGTAATTGAGTATGAGCAGTTCTTC.

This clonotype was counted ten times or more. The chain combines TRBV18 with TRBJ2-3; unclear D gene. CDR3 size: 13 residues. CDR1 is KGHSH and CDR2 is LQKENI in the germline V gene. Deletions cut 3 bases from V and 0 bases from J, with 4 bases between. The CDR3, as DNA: TGTGCCAGCTCACCGGACAGCACAGATACGCAGTATTTT. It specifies CASSPDSTDTQYF.

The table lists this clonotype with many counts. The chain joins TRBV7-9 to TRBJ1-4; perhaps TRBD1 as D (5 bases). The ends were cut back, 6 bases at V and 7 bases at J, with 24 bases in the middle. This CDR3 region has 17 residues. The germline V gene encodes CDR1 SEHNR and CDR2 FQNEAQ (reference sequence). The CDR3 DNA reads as TGTGCCAGCAGTACTACCGACAGTATAATGTTAAGTGAAAAACTGTTTTTT. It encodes CASSTTDSIMLSEKLFF.

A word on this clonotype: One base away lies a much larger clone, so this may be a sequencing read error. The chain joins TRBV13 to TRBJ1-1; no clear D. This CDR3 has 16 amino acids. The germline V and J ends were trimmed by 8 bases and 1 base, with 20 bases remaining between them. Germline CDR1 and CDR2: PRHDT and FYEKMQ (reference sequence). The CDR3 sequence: CASGTRYDIPNTEAFF. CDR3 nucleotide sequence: TGTGCCAGCGGAACCCGTTATGACATCCCGAACACTGAAGCTTTCTTT.

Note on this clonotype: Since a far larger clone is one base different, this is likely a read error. The CDR3 DNA reads TGTGCCAGCAGGACCCCCGGGACACCAAATTCACCCCTCCACTTT. Residues: CASRTPGTPNSPLHF. J is TRBJ1-6 and V is TRBV6-4, with D tentatively TRBD1 (6 bases). Looked up from germline, CDR1 is MRHNA and CDR2 is SNTAGT. CDR3 length equals 15 residues. The V end lost 6 bases, the J end lost 7 bases, and 16 bases lay between the germline ends.

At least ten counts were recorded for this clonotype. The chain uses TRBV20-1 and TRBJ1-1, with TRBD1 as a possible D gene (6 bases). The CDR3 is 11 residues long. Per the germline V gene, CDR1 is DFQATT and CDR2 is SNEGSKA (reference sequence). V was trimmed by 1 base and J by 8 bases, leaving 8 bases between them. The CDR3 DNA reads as TGCAGTGCTAGAGGAACAGGGGAAGCTTTCTTT. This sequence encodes CSARGTGEAFF.

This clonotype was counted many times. The CDR3: CAWSWGEDQPQHF. The CDR3 nucleotides read TGTGCCTGGAGTTGGGGGGAAGATCAGCCCCAGCATTTT. The rearrangement joins TRBV30 to TRBJ1-5, with D possibly matching TRBD1 (5 bases). The V end was cut by 2 bases, the J end by 5 bases, with 10 bases between. The CDR3 runs to 13 residues. Germline CDR1 is GTSNPN and CDR2 is SVGIG (reference sequence).